The 3 T cell receptor beta chains presented below share a single source sample, sequenced in a study of OX40 agonist ivuxolimab in advanced cancers. Clones were read by immunoSEQ multiplex PCR, and TCRdb kept only the in-frame ones, dropping some. The table records tens of thousands of clones, roughly 82% of them present only once. This sample comprised CD4+ or CD8+ T cells sorted from blood, obtained in a trial of the OX40 agonist ivuxolimab. These receptors were obtained from an adult with an advanced solid tumor such as melanoma, head and neck, liver or kidney cancer.

The chain links TRBV2 to TRBJ2-2, with TRBD2 matching 7 bases. After removal of 8 bases from V and 4 bases from J, the junction contained 7 bases not matched to a gene. This CDR3 is 14 amino acids long. Germline V gene data show CDR1 as SNHLY and CDR2 as FYNNEI. The CDR3 region is CASFGGSGTGELFF. In DNA, the CDR3 is TGTGCCAGCTTCGGGGGGAGTGGCACCGGGGAGCTGTTTTTT.

V gene TRBV19 combines with J gene TRBJ1-3; TRBD1 is a possible D gene (6 bases). The CDR3 loop spans 18 amino acids. Germline V lookup: CDR1 LNHDA, CDR2 SQIVND (reference sequence). V was shortened by 7 bases and J by 0 bases, with 22 bases between the two germline ends. CDR3 sequence: CASNPRPGGANSGNTIYF. The DNA for the CDR3 is TGTGCCAGTAACCCCCGACCCGGGGGCGCAAACTCTGGAAACACCATATATTTT.

This chain connects TRBV11-2 to TRBJ1-5; D is undetermined. Germline V CDR1 and CDR2: SGHAT, FQNNGV. This CDR3 is built from 13 residues. V lost 5 bases and J lost 3, with 8 bases in between. The CDR3 DNA sequence: TGTGCCAGCAGCCCCGACAACAATCAGCCCCAGCATTTT. As protein: CASSPDNNQPQHF.